The 14 T cell receptor beta chains below all came from one sample that was sequenced in a study of blood T cells in healthy people across ages. A sample-barcoded 5' primer and a J-beta primer mix were used in a second PCR of about 7 to 12 cycles. TCRdb ran MiXCR on the 5' RACE reads and lists one entry per CDR3 protein. The table shows 450,000 to 700,000 distinct CDR3 sequences, with 27% occurring only once. Sequenced material: blood. These receptors all come from a woman in her seventies in good health.

The rearrangement joins TRBV29-1 to TRBJ2-4, with 8 bases fitting TRBD2. Germline CDR1 SQVTM, CDR2 ANQGSEA. The CDR3 loop spans 12 amino acids. Trimming removed 4 bases from V and 8 bases from J; junction bases left unmatched: 4. The CDR3 DNA follows: TGCAGCGTTGGTAGCGGGGTAGACATTCAGTACTTC. This gives the protein CSVGSGVDIQYF.

V is TRBV29-1 and J is TRBJ2-4; D is unresolved. This CDR3 has 14 residues. Germline V gene data show CDR1 as SQVTM and CDR2 as ANQGSEA. V lost 4 bases to trimming and J lost 6 bases, with 16 bases between them. CDR3 sequence reads: CSVVGRKEGNIQYF. The CDR3 DNA is TGCAGCGTTGTAGGTAGGAAAGAAGGAAACATTCAGTACTTC. The whole variable domain, filled in from reference TRBV29-1 and TRBJ2-4, reads SAVISQKPSRDICQRGTSLTIQCQVDSQVTMMFWYRQQPGQSLTLIATANQGSEATYESGFVIDKFPISRPNLTFSTLTVSNMSPEDSSIYLCSVVGRKEGNIQYFGAGTRLSVL.

The genes are TRBV5-5 and TRBJ2-5, with TRBD1 matching over 9 bases. Trimming took 3 bases from V and 3 from J; bases not matched to a gene: 3. CDR3 length: 14 residues. Germline V gene data show CDR1 as SGHKS and CDR2 as YYEKEE (reference sequence). The CDR3 loop is CASSSRTGEETQYF. The CDR3 DNA reads TGTGCCAGCAGCTCCCGGACAGGGGAAGAGACCCAGTACTTC. Full variable domain (remainder filled in from reference TRBV5-5 and TRBJ2-5): DAGVTQSPTHLIKTRGQQVTLRCSPISGHKSVSWYQQVLGQGPQFIFQYYEKEERGRGNFPDRFSARQFPNYSSELNVNALLLGDSALYLCASSSRTGEETQYFGPGTRLLVL.

V and J are TRBV20-1 and TRBJ2-1; D might be TRBD1 or TRBD2, each matching 5 bases. The V gene lost 0 bases and the J gene lost 8 bases, with 14 bases spanning the gap. The CDR3 has 14 residues. The germline V gene encodes CDR1 DFQATT and CDR2 SNEGSKA (reference sequence). The CDR3 DNA reads as TGCAGTGCTAGAGATCCTCGTAGGGGAGATGAGCAGTTCTTC. Protein sequence: CSARDPRRGDEQFF.

This clonotype turned up a few times. This chain connects TRBV19 to TRBJ1-3; no clear D gene. The CDR3 totals 13 residues. Germline V lookup: CDR1 LNHDA, CDR2 SQIVND (reference sequence). V shed 5 bases and J shed 2 bases, with 7 bases lying between them. The CDR3 DNA follows: TGTGCCAGTAGTTGGGGTACTGGAAACACCATATATTTT. This translates into CASSWGTGNTIYF.

The sample holds many counts of this clonotype. The CDR3 nucleotides are TGTGCCAGCAGCTTACGGACGGATAATTCACCCCTCCACTTT. It encodes CASSLRTDNSPLHF. This chain links TRBV7-6 with TRBJ1-6; D is uncertain. The CDR3 spans 14 residues. V lost 2 bases to trimming and J lost 5 bases, with 7 bases between them. CDR1 and CDR2 from the germline V gene are SGHVS and FNYEAQ.

This clonotype was recorded a few times. The CDR3 sequence is CATSRGGSGANVLTF. CDR3 DNA sequence: TGTGCCACCAGCAGAGGGGGGTCTGGGGCCAACGTCCTGACTTTC. This rearrangement joins TRBV15 to TRBJ2-6; perhaps D is TRBD1 or TRBD2 (5 bases each). CDR3 size: 15 residues. V was pared by 1 base and J by 1 base, with 5 bases between. Germline V CDR1 and CDR2: LNHNV, YYDKDF (reference sequence). The complete variable domain, with remaining parts taken from reference TRBV15 and TRBJ2-6, reads DAMVIQNPRYQVTQFGKPVTLSCSQTLNHNVMYWYQQKSSQAPKLLFHYYDKDFNNEADTPDNFQSRRPNTSFCFLDIRSPGLGDTAMYLCATSRGGSGANVLTFGAGSRLTVL.

The V gene is TRBV12-3 or TRBV12-4, the J gene TRBJ2-3; D tentatively fits TRBD1 or TRBD2 (5 bases each). The CDR3 runs 16 residues. V was shortened by 6 bases and J by 0 bases, with 16 bases between the two germline ends. CDR3 nucleotide sequence: TGTGCCAGCAGCCTGGGGCGGGCGGCCAGCACAGATACGCAGTATTTT. This encodes CASSLGRAASTDTQYF.

The V call is TRBV20-1, the J call TRBJ2-1, with 9 positions matching TRBD2. With V trimmed by 0 bases and J by 10 bases, 10 bases remained unmatched. There are 15 residues in the CDR3. Per germline, CDR1 DFQATT and CDR2 SNEGSKA (reference sequence). The CDR3 reads CSARDPAGGPTEQFF. The CDR3 DNA follows: TGCAGTGCTAGAGATCCCGCGGGGGGGCCAACGGAGCAGTTCTTC.

This rearrangement joins TRBV5-1 to TRBJ2-3; D is uncertain. CDR1 is SGHRS and CDR2 is YFSETQ in the germline V gene. V lost 0 bases and J 2 bases, leaving 16 bases between the germline ends. The CDR3 runs 17 residues. The DNA of the CDR3 is TGCGCCAGCAGCTTGGAATACTCTCAAATAACCACAGATACGCAGTATTTT. This encodes CASSLEYSQITTDTQYF.

The chain uses TRBV7-2 and TRBJ1-5; D is undetermined. Looked up from germline, CDR1 is SGHTA and CDR2 is FQGNSA. The CDR3 contains 14 residues. Deletions cut 7 bases from V and 6 bases from J, with 16 bases between. The CDR3 loop is CASNLAGPSQPQHF. The CDR3 nucleotides read TGTGCCAGCAATCTGGCAGGACCCAGTCAGCCCCAGCATTTT.

This clonotype has only a few counts. The chain is built from TRBV19 and TRBJ2-3; no reliable D call. This CDR3 region has 14 residues. Trimming removed 5 bases from V and 3 bases from J, with 12 bases in between. Looked up from germline, CDR1 is LNHDA and CDR2 is SQIVND (reference sequence). Written as DNA, the CDR3 is TGTGCCAGTAGTCAGGTAGTGGCAACAGATACGCAGTATTTT. The encoded protein is CASSQVVATDTQYF.

This clonotype occurred a few times. The gene calls are TRBV5-1 and TRBJ2-3, with D perhaps TRBD1 (6 bases). Trimming took off 3 bases at V and 6 bases at J, with 17 bases between the two ends. CDR1 SGHRS and CDR2 YFSETQ come from the germline V gene. CDR3 size: 15 residues. This CDR3 reads CASSYLVQGSDTQYF. The DNA for the CDR3 is TGCGCCAGCAGCTACCTGGTACAGGGATCCGATACGCAGTATTTT.

This clonotype has more than one count but fewer than ten. J is TRBJ2-4 and V is TRBV20-1, with a weak D call TRBD1 (5 bases). In germline, CDR1 is DFQATT, CDR2 SNEGSKA (reference sequence). V lost 0 bases, J lost 7 bases, and 16 bases lay in between. This CDR3 has 15 amino acids. CDR3 sequence (DNA): TGCAGTGCTAGAGATCTCTCAGGGTCGAAGAACATTCAGTACTTC. Its protein is CSARDLSGSKNIQYF.